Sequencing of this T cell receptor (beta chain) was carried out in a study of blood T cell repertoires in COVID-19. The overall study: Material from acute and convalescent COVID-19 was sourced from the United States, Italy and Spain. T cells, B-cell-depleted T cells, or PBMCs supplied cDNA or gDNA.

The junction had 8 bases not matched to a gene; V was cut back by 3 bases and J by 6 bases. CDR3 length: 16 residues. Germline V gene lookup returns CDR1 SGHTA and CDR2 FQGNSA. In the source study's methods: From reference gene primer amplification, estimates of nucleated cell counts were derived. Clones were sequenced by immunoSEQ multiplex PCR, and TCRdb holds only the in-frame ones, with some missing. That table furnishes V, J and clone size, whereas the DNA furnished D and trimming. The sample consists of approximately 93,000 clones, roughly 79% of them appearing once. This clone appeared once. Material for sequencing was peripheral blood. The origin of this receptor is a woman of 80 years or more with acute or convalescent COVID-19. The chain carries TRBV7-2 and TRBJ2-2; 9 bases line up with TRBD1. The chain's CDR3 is CASSFRDRVPAGELFF. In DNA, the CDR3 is TGTGCCAGCAGCTTCCGGGACAGGGTTCCAGCCGGGGAGCTGTTTTTT.